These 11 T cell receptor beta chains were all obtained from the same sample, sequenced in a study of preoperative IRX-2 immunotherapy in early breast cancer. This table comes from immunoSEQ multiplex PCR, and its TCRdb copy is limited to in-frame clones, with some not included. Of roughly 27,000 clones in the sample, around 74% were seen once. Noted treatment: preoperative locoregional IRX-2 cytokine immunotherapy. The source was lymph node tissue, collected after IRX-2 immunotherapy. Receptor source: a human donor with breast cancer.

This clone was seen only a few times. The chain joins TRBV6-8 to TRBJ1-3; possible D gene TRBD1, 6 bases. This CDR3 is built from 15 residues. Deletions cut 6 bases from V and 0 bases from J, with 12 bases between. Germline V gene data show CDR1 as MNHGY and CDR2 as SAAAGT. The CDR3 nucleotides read TGTGCCAGCAGCACAGGGCCGAGCTCTGGAAACACCATATATTTT. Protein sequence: CASSTGPSSGNTIYF.

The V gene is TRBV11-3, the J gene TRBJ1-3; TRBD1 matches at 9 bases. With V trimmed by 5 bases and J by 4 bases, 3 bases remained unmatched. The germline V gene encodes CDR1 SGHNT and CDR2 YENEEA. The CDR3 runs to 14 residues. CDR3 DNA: TGTGCCAGCAGCCCCGGGACAGGGGGAAACACCATATATTTT. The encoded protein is CASSPGTGGNTIYF.

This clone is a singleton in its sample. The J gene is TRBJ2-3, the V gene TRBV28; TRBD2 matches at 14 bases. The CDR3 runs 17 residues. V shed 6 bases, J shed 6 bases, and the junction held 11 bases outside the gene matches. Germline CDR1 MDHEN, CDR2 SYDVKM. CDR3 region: CASSHSLGLAGVDTQYF. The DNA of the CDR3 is TGTGCCAGCAGCCATAGTCTGGGACTAGCGGGAGTGGATACGCAGTATTTT.

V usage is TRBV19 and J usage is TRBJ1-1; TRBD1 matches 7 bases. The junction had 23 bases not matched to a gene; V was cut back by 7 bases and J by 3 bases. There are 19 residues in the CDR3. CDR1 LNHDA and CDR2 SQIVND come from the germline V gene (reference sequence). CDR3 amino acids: CASIARRASRDSIDTEAFF. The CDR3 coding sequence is TGTGCCAGTATCGCTCGACGAGCAAGCCGGGACAGTATTGACACTGAAGCTTTCTTT.

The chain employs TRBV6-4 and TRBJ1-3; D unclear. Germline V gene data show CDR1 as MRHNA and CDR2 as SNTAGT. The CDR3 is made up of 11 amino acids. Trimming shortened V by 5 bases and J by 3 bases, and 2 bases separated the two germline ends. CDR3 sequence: CASSFGNTIYF. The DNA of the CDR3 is TGTGCCAGCAGTTTTGGAAACACCATATATTTT.

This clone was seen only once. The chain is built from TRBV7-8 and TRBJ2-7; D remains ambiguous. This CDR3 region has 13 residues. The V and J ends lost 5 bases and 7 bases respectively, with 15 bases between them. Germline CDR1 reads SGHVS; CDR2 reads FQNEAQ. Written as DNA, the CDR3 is TGTGCCAGCAGCGGTCTAAGGGCCTGGGAGCAGTACTTC. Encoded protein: CASSGLRAWEQYF.

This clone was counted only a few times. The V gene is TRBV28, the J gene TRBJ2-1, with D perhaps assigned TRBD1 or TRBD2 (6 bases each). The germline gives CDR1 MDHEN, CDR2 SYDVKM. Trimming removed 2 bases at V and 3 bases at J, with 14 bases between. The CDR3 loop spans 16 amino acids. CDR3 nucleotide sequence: TGTGCCAGCAGTTTAGAAGGGAAGGGGGGCTACAATGAGCAGTTCTTC. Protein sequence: CASSLEGKGGYNEQFF. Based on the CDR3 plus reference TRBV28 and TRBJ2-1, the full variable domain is DVKVTQSSRYLVKRTGEKVFLECVQDMDHENMFWYRQDPGLGLRLIYFSYDVKMKEKGDIPEGYSVSREKKERFSLILESASTNQTSMYLCASSLEGKGGYNEQFFGPGTRLTVL.

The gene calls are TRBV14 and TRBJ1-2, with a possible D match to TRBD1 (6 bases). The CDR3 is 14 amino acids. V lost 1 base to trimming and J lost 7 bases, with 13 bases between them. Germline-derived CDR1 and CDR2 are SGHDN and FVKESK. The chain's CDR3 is CASSQVAGAIGYTF. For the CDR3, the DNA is TGTGCCAGCAGCCAAGTTGCGGGGGCTATTGGCTACACCTTC.

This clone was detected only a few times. The CDR3 nucleotides are TGTGCCAGCAGTGAAGGTCTAGCGATAAACAATGAGCAGTTCTTC. Encoded protein: CASSEGLAINNEQFF. The chain has TRBV2 and TRBJ2-1, with D possibly TRBD2 on 6 matching bases. The V end lost 1 base, the J end lost 5 bases, and 12 bases lay between the germline ends. Per the germline V gene, CDR1 is SNHLY and CDR2 is FYNNEI. This CDR3 has 15 residues.

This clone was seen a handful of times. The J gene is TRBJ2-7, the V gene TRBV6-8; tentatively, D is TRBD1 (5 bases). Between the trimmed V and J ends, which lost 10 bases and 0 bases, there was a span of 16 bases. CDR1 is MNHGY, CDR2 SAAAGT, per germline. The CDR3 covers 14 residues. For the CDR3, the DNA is TGTGCCATCAAGGGCTCCGACAGCTCCTACGAGCAGTACTTC. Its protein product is CAIKGSDSSYEQYF.

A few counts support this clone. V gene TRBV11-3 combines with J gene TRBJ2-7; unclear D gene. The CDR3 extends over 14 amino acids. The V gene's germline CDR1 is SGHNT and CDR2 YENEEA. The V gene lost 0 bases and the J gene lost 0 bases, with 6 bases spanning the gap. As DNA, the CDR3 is TGTGCCAGCAGCTTAGACAGAAGCTCCTACGAGCAGTACTTC. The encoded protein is CASSLDRSSYEQYF.